This TCR beta chain came from a study of CXCR3-negative and CXCR3-positive naive CD8 T cells. Whole-study results and caveats: CXCR3-negative naive cells had less hydrophobic TRB CDR3s than did CXCR3-positive naive cells.

The study made its TRB cDNA libraries by 5' RACE, adding UMI labels. TCRdb reprocessed the 5' RACE reads and stores each CDR3 protein as one record, lacking DNA. In all, the sample yields under 90,000 distinct CDR3 sequences. From germline, CDR1 is MDHEN and CDR2 SYDVKM. This CDR3 region has 16 residues. In regard to this clonotype: What it binds is unknown.

The rearrangement joins TRBV28 to TRBJ2-1. The receptor was derived from a human donor in good health. Some clones in this sample may be carry-over from other donors' samples. Sequencing was done on a sample of naive CXCR3+ CD8+ T cells from blood. Subset: CD45RO-CCR7+CD27+CD95- naive CD8+ T cells expressing CXCR3 (TNR3+). CDR3 protein: CASSLSRGNSYNEQFF.